What follows are 21 T cell receptor beta chains derived from one specimen sequenced in a study of OX40 agonist ivuxolimab in advanced cancers. Receptor libraries were prepared by the immunoSEQ multiplex PCR assay. This is the immuneACCESS table as TCRdb keeps it, with only in-frame sequences that have V and J called. A part of the clones is gone; compared with another copy, unresolved V genes explain less than half, and the rest is unexplained. The sample table shows some 8,200 clones, and about nine tenths are seen once. 1.9% of the sample lies in the top ten. This specimen consisted of CD4+ or CD8+ T cells sorted from blood, obtained in a trial of the OX40 agonist ivuxolimab. These receptors were taken from an adult with an advanced solid tumor such as melanoma, head and neck, liver or kidney cancer.

The V and J genes are TRBV5-1 and TRBJ2-7, with 9 bases fitting TRBD2. In germline, CDR1 is SGHRS, CDR2 YFSETQ. This CDR3 has 14 residues. Trimming cost V 4 bases and J 2 bases; bases outside gene matches: 4. The CDR3 sequence is CASSTLAGAYEQYF. Written as DNA, the CDR3 is TGCGCCAGCAGCACCTTAGCGGGGGCCTACGAGCAGTACTTC.

This chain joins TRBV5-1 and TRBJ2-7; the D call may be TRBD1 or TRBD2 (6 bases each). The CDR3 covers 14 residues. V dropped 6 bases and J dropped 0 bases, with 13 bases sitting between them. The germline CDR1 and CDR2 sequences are SGHRS and YFSETQ. The CDR3 loop is CASKAGTSSYEQYF. In DNA, the CDR3 is TGCGCCAGCAAGGCGGGGACAAGCTCCTACGAGCAGTACTTC. The variable domain in full, completed from reference TRBV5-1 and TRBJ2-7, reads KAGVTQTPRYLIKTRGQQVTLSCSPISGHRSVSWYQQTPGQGLQFLFEYFSETQRNKGNFPGRFSGRQFSNSRSEMNVSTLELGDSALYLCASKAGTSSYEQYFGPGTRLTVT.

This clone turned up a few times. This rearrangement joins TRBV18 to TRBJ2-1; D is undetermined. Per germline, CDR1 KGHSH and CDR2 LQKENI. V gave up 0 bases and J gave up 0 bases, with 15 bases separating them. The CDR3 consists of 18 residues. This CDR3 is CASSPPSWRVSSYNEQFF. The CDR3 DNA follows: TGTGCCAGCTCACCACCCTCTTGGCGAGTGAGCTCCTACAATGAGCAGTTCTTC.

A single count supports this clone. The gene calls are TRBV5-4 and TRBJ2-5, with 13 nucleotides matching TRBD2. The V segment lost 5 bases and the J segment 1 base; nucleotides outside the gene matches: 5. From germline, CDR1 is SGHNT and CDR2 YYREEE (reference sequence). The CDR3 is 16 residues long. This chain's CDR3 is CASRLGLAGFQETQYF. Written as DNA, the CDR3 is TGTGCCAGCAGGCTGGGACTAGCGGGGTTCCAAGAGACCCAGTACTTC.

The V call is TRBV7-9, the J call TRBJ2-3, with D perhaps TRBD1 or TRBD2 (6 bases each). In germline, CDR1 is SEHNR, CDR2 FQNEAQ (reference sequence). There are 14 residues in the CDR3. The CDR3 sequence: CAAGGRISPDTQYF. CDR3 DNA sequence: TGTGCAGCTGGGGGGCGAATATCTCCAGATACGCAGTATTTT.

V is TRBV6-1 and J is TRBJ1-2; no clear D. The CDR3 length is 13 residues. Germline V lookup: CDR1 MNHNS, CDR2 SASEGT. V was trimmed by 6 bases and J by 5 bases, leaving 13 bases between them. The CDR3 region has the DNA TGTGCCAGCAGCGGACCGCGCCGTTATGGCTACACCTTC. As protein: CASSGPRRYGYTF.

The CDR3 DNA sequence: TGCGCCAGCAGCCAGCAGGGATCTGGAAACACCATATATTTT. Protein product: CASSQQGSGNTIYF. The genes are TRBV5-1 and TRBJ1-3, with D tentatively TRBD1 (5 bases). Germline assignment: CDR1 SGHRS and CDR2 YFSETQ. V was trimmed by 4 bases and J by 1 base, leaving 9 bases between them. This CDR3 spans 14 amino acids.

This chain joins TRBV7-3 and TRBJ2-7, with 8 nucleotides matching TRBD2. The CDR3 loop spans 17 amino acids. The ends lost 5 bases at V and 0 bases at J; junction bases unmatched: 12. From germline, CDR1 is SGHTA and CDR2 FQGTGA. In DNA, the CDR3 is TGTGCCAGCAGCCCTACTATTAGCGGGGTAGGCTCCTACGAGCAGTACTTC. This encodes CASSPTISGVGSYEQYF.

The chain couples TRBV10-3 to TRBJ2-1; D not resolved. This CDR3 comprises 13 residues. CDR1 is ENHRY and CDR2 is SYGVKD in the germline V gene. Trimming left V 2 bases short and J 5 bases short, with 7 bases between. CDR3 DNA: TGTGCCATCAGTGAGCTGGGGAACAATGAGCAGTTCTTC. Translating gives CAISELGNNEQFF.

The V and J genes are TRBV7-9 and TRBJ1-1; 7 nucleotides align to TRBD1. Germline V gene lookup returns CDR1 SEHNR and CDR2 FQNEAQ (reference sequence). The CDR3 sequence is 13 residues long. J gave up 1 base and V 7 bases, and 3 bases lay outside the gene matches. CDR3 nucleotide sequence: TGTGCCAGCACCGGGACAGCGAACACTGAAGCTTTCTTT. Translation gives CASTGTANTEAFF.

The table lists this clone with a count of one. The V call is TRBV7-2, the J call TRBJ2-5; TRBD2 agrees at 7 bases. Per the germline V gene, CDR1 is SGHTA and CDR2 is FQGNSA. The CDR3 is made up of 14 amino acids. V shed 5 bases and J 5 bases; nucleotides not matched to a gene: 8. The CDR3 bases are TGTGCCAGCAGCACCCAGGAGGGAGGGGAGACCCAGTACTTC. Translated, it gives CASSTQEGGETQYF.

The rearrangement joins TRBV28 to TRBJ2-7, with unresolved D. The ends were cut back, 3 bases at V and 0 bases at J, with 12 bases in the middle. Germline V lookup: CDR1 MDHEN, CDR2 SYDVKM. The CDR3 sequence is 15 residues long. The CDR3 sequence: CASSLARQSSYEQYF. The CDR3 DNA follows: TGTGCCAGCAGTTTGGCCAGGCAGAGCTCCTACGAGCAGTACTTC.

The CDR3 DNA reads TGTGCCAGCACCTATCTGAGGTTCTTC. Translation gives CASTYLRFF. The gene calls are TRBV27 and TRBJ2-1; D unresolved. The germline V and J ends were trimmed by 7 bases and 15 bases, with 10 bases remaining between them. The CDR3 covers 9 residues. The V gene's germline CDR1 is MNHEY and CDR2 SMNVEV (reference sequence).

CDR3 sequence: CASSLRPYEQYF. The CDR3 nucleotides are TGTGCCAGCAGTTTACGTCCCTACGAGCAGTACTTC. The V and J genes are TRBV28 and TRBJ2-7; unclear D gene. Germline CDR1 is MDHEN and CDR2 is SYDVKM. Trimming left V 2 bases short and J 2 bases short, with 4 bases between. CDR3 size: 12 residues. The full variable domain, its missing parts supplied by reference TRBV28 and TRBJ2-7, is DVKVTQSSRYLVKRTGEKVFLECVQDMDHENMFWYRQDPGLGLRLIYFSYDVKMKEKGDIPEGYSVSREKKERFSLILESASTNQTSMYLCASSLRPYEQYFGPGTRLTVT.

The V gene is TRBV25-1, the J gene TRBJ2-7; D ambiguous. V was pared by 2 bases and J by 2 bases, with 10 bases between. Per the germline V gene, CDR1 is MGHDK and CDR2 is SYGVNS. CDR3 length equals 14 residues. CDR3 coding DNA: TGTGCCAGCAGTGAAGGCCGAGCAACCTACGAGCAGTACTTC. Translating it yields CASSEGRATYEQYF.

V is TRBV15 and J is TRBJ2-7; 9 bases align to TRBD1. The CDR3 is 14 amino acids. From germline, CDR1 is LNHNV and CDR2 YYDKDF (reference sequence). Losses at the gene ends were 6 bases for V and 3 bases for J; bases not matched to a gene: 6. CDR3 amino acids: CATRLGQGNYEQYF. The DNA of the CDR3 is TGTGCCACCAGACTTGGACAGGGGAACTACGAGCAGTACTTC.

This clone was observed a few times. The V and J genes are TRBV6-6 and TRBJ2-4; possibly TRBD2 for D (5 bases). Trimming stripped 2 bases from V and 0 bases from J, with 11 bases between. Germline V gives CDR1 MNHNY, CDR2 SVGAGI (reference sequence). This CDR3 contains 16 residues. The CDR3 DNA follows: TGTGCCAGCAGTTACCCCGGAGCGGTAGCCAAAAACATTCAGTACTTC. The encoded protein is CASSYPGAVAKNIQYF.

This clone was observed a handful of times. The chain employs TRBV5-5 and TRBJ1-1, with D uncertain. Germline CDR1 and CDR2: SGHKS and YYEKEE (reference sequence). V was shortened by 2 bases and J by 6 bases, with 14 bases between the two germline ends. CDR3 length: 14 amino acids. The CDR3 coding sequence is TGTGCCAGCAGCTTTCGGAGCCCCGGCCCTGAAGCTTTCTTT. Translation gives CASSFRSPGPEAFF. The variable domain in full, completed from reference TRBV5-5 and TRBJ1-1, reads DAGVTQSPTHLIKTRGQQVTLRCSPISGHKSVSWYQQVLGQGPQFIFQYYEKEERGRGNFPDRFSARQFPNYSSELNVNALLLGDSALYLCASSFRSPGPEAFFGQGTRLTVV.

The chain joins TRBV18 to TRBJ1-3, with a tentative D call TRBD1 (6 bases). The CDR3 is 16 residues long. Per the germline V gene, CDR1 is KGHSH and CDR2 is LQKENI. Between the trimmed V and J ends, which lost 2 bases and 4 bases, there was a span of 15 bases. DNA of the CDR3: TGTGCCAGCTCACCATCATATCAGGGGCGCGGAAACACCATATATTTT. Translated: CASSPSYQGRGNTIYF.

The genes are TRBV30 and TRBJ1-2; tentative D call: TRBD1 (5 bases). The CDR3 covers 12 residues. V lost 3 bases and J lost 0, with 5 bases in between. CDR1 GTSNPN and CDR2 SVGIG come from the germline V gene (reference sequence). The CDR3 spells CAWRTANYGYTF. The DNA of the CDR3 is TGTGCCTGGAGGACAGCTAACTATGGCTACACCTTC.

The chain joins TRBV6-1 to TRBJ1-2; the match to TRBD1 covers 8 bases. Trimming cost V 6 bases and J 5 bases; bases outside gene matches: 2. This CDR3 contains 12 residues. The germline V gene encodes CDR1 MNHNS and CDR2 SASEGT. This CDR3 is CASRGTGYGYTF. CDR3 nucleotides: TGTGCCAGCAGGGGGACAGGTTATGGCTACACCTTC.